This TCR beta chain is from a study of memory CD4+ T cells and cytomegalovirus serostatus. Notes on the study in general: Repertoires predicted CMV serostatus with median bootstrapped AUC of around 0.96.

J was trimmed by 0 bases and V by 6 bases; bases with no gene match: 2. The CDR3 totals 15 residues. Germline CDR1 MNHEY, CDR2 SVGAGI. As to this clone: Its antigen is still unknown.

Single viable CD3+CD4+CD8-CD45RO+ cells were sorted as the memory CD4+ T cells. Serum IgG to CMV pp150, pp28, p38 and p52 defined serostatus. Profiling relied on immunoSEQ multiplex PCR, and the TCRdb table lists in-frame clones only, not all of them. The table has about 96,000 clones, about four fifths seen once. This TCR was sampled from an adult in good health and CMV-seropositive. The material sequenced was memory CD4+ T cells from blood. The rearrangement uses TRBV6-5 and TRBJ1-3; TRBD1 agrees at 10 bases. CDR3 loop: CASRGQGRSGNTIYF. CDR3 nucleotide sequence: TGTGCCAGCAGGGGACAGGGGCGCTCTGGAAACACCATATATTTT.